A selection of T cell receptor beta chains follows, all from one sample in a study of early T cells in non-severe SARS-CoV-2 infection. TCRdb reprocessed the 5' RACE reads via MiXCR and lists one record per CDR3 protein. Among tens of thousands of distinct CDR3 sequences, roughly 15% were seen once, and the ten largest hold around 3.7%. This specimen consisted of whole blood, obtained at baseline. These receptors all stem from an adult who was a healthcare worker with PCR-confirmed SARS-CoV-2 infection or an uninfected control (not recorded which). Both conserved end residues are part of each CDR3. D genes are given only for firm matches. Size is stated for part of the rows, as once, few or many counts, or as a class when the clone is expanded.

TRBD2	TRBJ2-1	TRBV28	few	CASSPHELAGGPSYNEQFF	TGTGCCAGCAGTCCCCACGAACTAGCGGGAGGGCCCTCCTACAATGAGCAGTTCTTC
-	TRBJ2-7	TRBV20-1	-	CSARTGSLSYEQYF	TGCAGTGCTAGGACAGGTAGTCTTTCCTACGAGCAGTACTTC
TRBD1	TRBJ2-1	TRBV7-6	-	CASSLASHRQGNEQFF	TGTGCCAGCAGCTTAGCAAGCCACCGACAGGGGAATGAGCAGTTCTTC
TRBD2	TRBJ2-5	TRBV7-9	-	CASSLASGRETQYF	TGTGCCAGCAGCTTAGCTAGCGGGAGAGAGACCCAGTACTTC
-	TRBJ2-7	TRBV20-1	-	CSATSGQAYEQYF	TGCAGTGCTACTTCGGGACAAGCCTACGAGCAGTACTTC
TRBD1	TRBJ2-5	TRBV20-1	many	CSARDRGLQETQYF	TGCAGTGCACGGGACAGGGGGCTTCAGGAGACCCAGTACTTC
TRBD1	TRBJ2-1	TRBV29-1	-	CSDRGYNEQFF	TGCAGCGACAGGGGGTACAATGAGCAGTTCTTC
-	TRBJ2-3	TRBV7-8	once	CASSFRGTTDTQYF	TGTGCCAGCAGCTTCAGAGGGACCACAGATACGCAGTATTTT
-	TRBJ2-1	TRBV5-1	-	CASSLTSPLYNEQFF	TGCGCCAGCAGCCTCACTAGCCCTCTTTACAATGAGCAGTTCTTC
-	TRBJ2-5	TRBV12-3/TRBV12-4	few	CASSFGVVETQYF	TGTGCCAGCAGTTTTGGGGTAGTTGAGACCCAGTACTTC
-	TRBJ2-7	TRBV7-2	few	CASSNRVSSEQYF	TGTGCCAGCAGCAACAGGGTATCGTCCGAGCAGTACTTC
TRBD2	TRBJ2-3	TRBV28	few	CASSGGVGTDTQYF	TGTGCCAGCAGTGGGGGGGTTGGCACAGATACGCAGTATTTT
-	TRBJ1-2	TRBV24-1	-	CATSDPGPSYGYTF	TGTGCCACCAGTGACCCCGGACCCTCTTATGGCTACACCTTC
TRBD1	TRBJ1-2	TRBV2	medium-sized	CASSEGDRGNYGYTF	TGTGCCAGCAGTGAAGGGGACAGGGGAAACTATGGCTACACCTTC
-	TRBJ2-7	TRBV18	-	CASSPRGQAPSHEQYF	TGTGCCAGCTCACCCCGGGGTCAAGCTCCCTCCCACGAGCAGTACTTC